This section outlines one TCR beta chain sequence together with its context. The antigen remains unidentified. V gave up 1 base and J gave up 5 bases; unmatched junction bases: 8. Germline-derived CDR1 and CDR2 are GTSNPN and SVGIG (reference sequence). This CDR3 has 15 amino acids. 60 Vbeta and 13 Jbeta primers were used in PCR. The assay was immunoSEQ multiplex PCR, and TCRdb's table has in-frame clones only and misses some. The sample holds roughly 140,000 clones; 50% to 75% are singletons and the top ten take 3%. The sample comes from a study of cytomegalovirus exposure and HLA in healthy donors. Study-wide findings and caveats: Later analysis showed most CMV-associated TCR beta chains appearing HLA-restricted.

This sequence originates from a woman aged 30 to 39 in good health and CMV-seropositive. The chain has TRBV30 and TRBJ2-5; 9 positions agree with TRBD1. Material for sequencing was PBMCs. This CDR3 reads CAWSESLGQGETQYF. In DNA, the CDR3 is TGTGCCTGGAGTGAGAGTTTGGGACAGGGTGAGACCCAGTACTTC.